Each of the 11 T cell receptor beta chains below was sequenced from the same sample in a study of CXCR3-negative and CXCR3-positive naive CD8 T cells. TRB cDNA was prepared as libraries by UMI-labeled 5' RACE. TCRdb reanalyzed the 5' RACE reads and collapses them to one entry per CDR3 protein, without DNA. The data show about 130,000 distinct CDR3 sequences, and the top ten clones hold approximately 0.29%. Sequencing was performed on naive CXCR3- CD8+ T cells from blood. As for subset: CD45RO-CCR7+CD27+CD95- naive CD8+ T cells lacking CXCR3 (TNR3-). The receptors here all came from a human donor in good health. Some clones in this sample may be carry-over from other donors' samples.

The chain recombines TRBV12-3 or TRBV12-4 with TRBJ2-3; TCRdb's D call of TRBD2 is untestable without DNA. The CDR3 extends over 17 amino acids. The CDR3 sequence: CASSLLLAGGPTDTQYF.

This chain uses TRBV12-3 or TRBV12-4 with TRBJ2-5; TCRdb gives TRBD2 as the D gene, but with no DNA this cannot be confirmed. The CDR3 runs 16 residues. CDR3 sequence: CASSNHQEVSWMAQYF.

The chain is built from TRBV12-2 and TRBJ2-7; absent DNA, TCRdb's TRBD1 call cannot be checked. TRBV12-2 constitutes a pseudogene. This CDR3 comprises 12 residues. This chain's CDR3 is CGRTGVNYEQYF.

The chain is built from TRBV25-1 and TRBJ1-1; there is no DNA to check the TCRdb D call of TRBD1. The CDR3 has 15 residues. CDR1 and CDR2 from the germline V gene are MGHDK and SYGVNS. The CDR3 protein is CASSEYQGLNTEAFF. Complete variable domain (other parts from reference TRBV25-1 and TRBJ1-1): EADIYQTPRYLVIGTGKKITLECSQTMGHDKMYWYQQDPGMELHLIHYSYGVNSTEKGDLSSESTVSRIRTEHFPLTLESARPSHTSQYLCASSEYQGLNTEAFFGQGTRLTVV.

The CDR3: CASSQLQRADTQYF. J is TRBJ2-3 and V is TRBV23-1; TCRdb lists TRBD1, though no DNA is available to test this call. TRBV23-1 is noted as an ORF with a role that remains uncertain. This CDR3 spans 14 amino acids.

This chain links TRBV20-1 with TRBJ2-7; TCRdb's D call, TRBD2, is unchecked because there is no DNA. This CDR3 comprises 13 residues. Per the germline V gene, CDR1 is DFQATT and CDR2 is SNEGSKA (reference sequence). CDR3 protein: CSALDSTLYEQYF.

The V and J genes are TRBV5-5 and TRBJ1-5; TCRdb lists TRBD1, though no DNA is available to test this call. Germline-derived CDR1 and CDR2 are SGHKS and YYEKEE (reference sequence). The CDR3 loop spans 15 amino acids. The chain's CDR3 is CASSLEGGSNQPQHF.

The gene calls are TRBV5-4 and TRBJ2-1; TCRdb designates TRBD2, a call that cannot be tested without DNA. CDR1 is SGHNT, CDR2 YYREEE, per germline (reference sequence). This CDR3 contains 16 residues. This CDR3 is CASSLGGTRSLDEQFF.

CDR3 protein: CASSQDRATGELFF. This sequence joins TRBV4-2 and TRBJ2-2; TCRdb returns TRBD1, unconfirmable since there is no DNA. Germline V CDR1 and CDR2: LGHNA, YNFKEQ. The CDR3 loop spans 14 amino acids.

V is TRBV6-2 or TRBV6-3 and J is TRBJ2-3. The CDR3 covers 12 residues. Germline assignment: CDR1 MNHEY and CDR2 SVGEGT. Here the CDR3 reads CASSYNTDTQYF.

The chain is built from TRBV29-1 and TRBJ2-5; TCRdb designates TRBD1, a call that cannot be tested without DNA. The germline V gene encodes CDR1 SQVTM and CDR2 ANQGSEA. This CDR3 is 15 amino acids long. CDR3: CSVGDRGRLQETQYF. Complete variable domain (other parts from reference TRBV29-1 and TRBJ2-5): SAVISQKPSRDICQRGTSLTIQCQVDSQVTMMFWYRQQPGQSLTLIATANQGSEATYESGFVIDKFPISRPNLTFSTLTVSNMSPEDSSIYLCSVGDRGRLQETQYFGPGTRLLVL.